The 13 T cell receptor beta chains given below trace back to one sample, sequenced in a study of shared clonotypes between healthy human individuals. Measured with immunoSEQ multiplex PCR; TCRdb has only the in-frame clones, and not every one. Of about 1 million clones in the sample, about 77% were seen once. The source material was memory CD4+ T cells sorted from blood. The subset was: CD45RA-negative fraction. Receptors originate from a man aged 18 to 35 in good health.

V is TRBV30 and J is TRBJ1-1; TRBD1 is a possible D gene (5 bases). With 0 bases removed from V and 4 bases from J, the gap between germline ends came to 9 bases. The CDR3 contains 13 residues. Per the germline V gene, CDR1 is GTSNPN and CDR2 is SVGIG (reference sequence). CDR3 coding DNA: TGTGCCTGGAGTGTGGTTGGGACCACTGAAGCTTTCTTT. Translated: CAWSVVGTTEAFF. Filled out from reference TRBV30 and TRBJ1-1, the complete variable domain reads SQTIHQWPATLVQPVGSPLSLECTVEGTSNPNLYWYRQAAGRGLQLLFYSVGIGQISSEVPQNLSASRPQDRQFILSSKKLLLSDSGFYLCAWSVVGTTEAFFGQGTRLTVV.

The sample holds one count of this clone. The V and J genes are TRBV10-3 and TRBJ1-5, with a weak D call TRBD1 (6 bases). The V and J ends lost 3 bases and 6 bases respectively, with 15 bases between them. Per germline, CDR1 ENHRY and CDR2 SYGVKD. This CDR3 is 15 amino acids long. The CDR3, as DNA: TGTGCCATCAGTGAACACAGGGAGCAGGTTCAGCCCCAGCATTTT. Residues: CAISEHREQVQPQHF.

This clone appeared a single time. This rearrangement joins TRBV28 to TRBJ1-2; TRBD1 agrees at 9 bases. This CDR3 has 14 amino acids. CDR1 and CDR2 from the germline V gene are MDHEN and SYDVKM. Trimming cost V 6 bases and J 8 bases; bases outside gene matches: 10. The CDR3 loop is CASSLGQGLSGYTF. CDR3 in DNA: TGTGCCAGCAGCCTGGGACAGGGTTTGAGCGGCTACACCTTC.

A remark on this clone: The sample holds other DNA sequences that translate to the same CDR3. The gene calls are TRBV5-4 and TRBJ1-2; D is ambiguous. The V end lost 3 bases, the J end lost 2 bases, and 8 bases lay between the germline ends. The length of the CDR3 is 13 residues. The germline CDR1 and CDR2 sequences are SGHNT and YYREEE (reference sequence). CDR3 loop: CASSSDGNYGYTF. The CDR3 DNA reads TGTGCCAGCAGCTCTGACGGGAACTATGGCTACACCTTC.

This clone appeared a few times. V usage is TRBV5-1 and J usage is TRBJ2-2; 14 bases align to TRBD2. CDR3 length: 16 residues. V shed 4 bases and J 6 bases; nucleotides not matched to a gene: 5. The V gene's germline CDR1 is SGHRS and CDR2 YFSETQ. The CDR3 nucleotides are TGCGCCAGCAGCCCCAAGGGACTAGCGGGAGCCGGGGAGCTGTTTTTT. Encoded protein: CASSPKGLAGAGELFF.

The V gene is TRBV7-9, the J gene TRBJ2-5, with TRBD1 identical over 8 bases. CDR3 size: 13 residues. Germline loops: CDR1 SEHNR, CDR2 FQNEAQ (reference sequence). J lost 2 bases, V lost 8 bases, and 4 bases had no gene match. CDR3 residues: CASDRGIQETQYF. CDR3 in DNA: TGTGCCAGCGACAGGGGCATTCAAGAGACCCAGTACTTC.

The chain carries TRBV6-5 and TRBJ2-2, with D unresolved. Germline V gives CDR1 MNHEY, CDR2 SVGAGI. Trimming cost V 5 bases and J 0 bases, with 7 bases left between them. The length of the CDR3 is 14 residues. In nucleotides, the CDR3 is TGTGCCAGCAGTCCGAGACCGAACACCGGGGAGCTGTTTTTT. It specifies CASSPRPNTGELFF.

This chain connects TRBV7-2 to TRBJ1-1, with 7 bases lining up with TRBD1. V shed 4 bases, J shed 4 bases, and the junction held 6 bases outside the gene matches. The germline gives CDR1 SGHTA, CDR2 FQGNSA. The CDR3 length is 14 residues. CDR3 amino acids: CASSSSNRGTEAFF. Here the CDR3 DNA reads TGTGCCAGCAGCTCATCAAACAGGGGCACTGAAGCTTTCTTT.

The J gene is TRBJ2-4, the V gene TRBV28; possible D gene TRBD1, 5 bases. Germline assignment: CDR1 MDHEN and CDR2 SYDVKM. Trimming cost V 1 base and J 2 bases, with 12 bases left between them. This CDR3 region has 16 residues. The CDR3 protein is CASSLLGQGTKNIQYF. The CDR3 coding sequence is TGTGCCAGCAGTTTATTGGGCCAGGGAACCAAAAACATTCAGTACTTC. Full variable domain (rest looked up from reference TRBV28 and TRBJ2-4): DVKVTQSSRYLVKRTGEKVFLECVQDMDHENMFWYRQDPGLGLRLIYFSYDVKMKEKGDIPEGYSVSREKKERFSLILESASTNQTSMYLCASSLLGQGTKNIQYFGAGTRLSVL.

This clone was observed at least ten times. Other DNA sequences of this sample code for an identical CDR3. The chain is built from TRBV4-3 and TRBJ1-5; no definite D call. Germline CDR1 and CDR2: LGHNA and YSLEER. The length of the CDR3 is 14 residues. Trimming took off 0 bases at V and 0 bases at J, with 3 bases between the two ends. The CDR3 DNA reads TGCGCCAGCAGCCAAGACAGTAGCAATCAGCCCCAGCATTTT. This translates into CASSQDSSNQPQHF.

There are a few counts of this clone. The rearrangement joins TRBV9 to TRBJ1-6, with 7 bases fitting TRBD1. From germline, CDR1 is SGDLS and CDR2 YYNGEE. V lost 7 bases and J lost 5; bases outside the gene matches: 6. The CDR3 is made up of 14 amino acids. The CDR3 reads CASGGGGHNSPLHF. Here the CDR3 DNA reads TGTGCCAGCGGAGGGGGCGGCCATAATTCACCCCTCCACTTT. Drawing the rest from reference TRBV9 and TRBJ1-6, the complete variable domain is DSGVTQTPKHLITATGQRVTLRCSPRSGDLSVYWYQQSLDQGLQFLIQYYNGEERAKGNILERFSAQQFPDLHSELNLSSLELGDSALYFCASGGGGHNSPLHFGNGTRLTVT.

CDR3 loop: CASSNYRDRNEQYF. DNA for the CDR3: TGTGCCAGCAGTAACTACCGGGACAGGAACGAGCAGTACTTC. J is TRBJ2-7 and V is TRBV6-6; 8 nucleotides agree with TRBD1. The germline V gene has CDR1 MNHNY and CDR2 SVGAGI (reference sequence). The CDR3 extends over 14 amino acids. V lost 5 bases to trimming and J lost 5 bases; unmatched junction nucleotides: 8.

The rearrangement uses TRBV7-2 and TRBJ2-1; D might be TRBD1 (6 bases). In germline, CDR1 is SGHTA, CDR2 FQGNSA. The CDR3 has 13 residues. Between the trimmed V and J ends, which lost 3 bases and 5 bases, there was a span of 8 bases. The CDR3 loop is CASSFTGNNEQFF. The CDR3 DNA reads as TGTGCCAGCAGCTTTACAGGGAACAATGAGCAGTTCTTC.